This T cell receptor (beta chain) came from a study of chemoradiotherapy in HPV16-positive cancers. Overall study context: A couple of HPV16-positive patients' cells yielded candidate HPV-specific clones and common motifs. Study findings and constraints: Candidate HPV-specific clones and E7-related TCR motifs grew in tumor during treatment. The functional HPV-specific definition rests on just two HPV16-positive patients.

V was cut by 2 bases and J by 10 bases, with 12 bases left in between. The CDR3 contains 14 residues. Looked up from germline, CDR1 is MNHNY and CDR2 is SVGAGI (reference sequence). This clone occurred a few times. Its specificity is unknown. Repertoires were sampled repeatedly during chemoradiotherapy. Profiled with immunoSEQ multiplex PCR; TCRdb holds only in-frame clones, not every one. The table has approximately 5,000 clones, about 80% seen once. This sequence originates from a human donor with HPV-associated anogenital cancer. Sampling took place from a patient who underwent chemoradiotherapy. The chain has TRBV6-6 and TRBJ1-6; D is undetermined. In nucleotides, the CDR3 is TGTGCCAGCAGTTACAACCAGGTGTTCTCACCCCTCCACTTT. This sequence encodes CASSYNQVFSPLHF.